This paragraph covers one TCR beta chain sequence. This receptor's antigen is unknown. No clone much larger than this one lies a single base away; base qualities are absent. This sample was taken from a study of T-cell memory formation after mild COVID-19 (dated by TCRdb to the early 2020s). As for the study more broadly: Most TCR sequence clusters were specific to one of the two donors. In two donors, T-cell clones that expanded and contracted after mild COVID-19 were tracked by sequencing TCRalpha and TCRbeta repertoires over time. Two young, previously healthy adult volunteers, one female and one male, were included in the cohort.

Ficoll-Paque density gradient centrifugation was the method used to isolate PBMCs. The listed sequencing device is Illumina NovaSeq 6000. Using 5'RACE with constant-segment primers, TCRalpha and TCRbeta cDNA libraries were constructed, with sample barcodes and unique molecular identifiers added in the process. Trizol reagent was used to extract RNA from every sample. The libraries were amplified in two PCR steps, and the second step added a second sample barcode and Illumina TruSeq adapters. Libraries were sequenced on an Illumina NovaSeq with 2 x 150 bp paired-end reads. On the study's bioinformatics: With migec v1.2.7, reads were demultiplexed and then collapsed into UMI-guided consensus sequences. Using mixcr v2.1.11, UMI consensuses were aligned to TRA and TRB V and J templates and then assembled into clonotypes. A clonotype was counted as expanded or contracted only if both edgeR and NoisET called the change significant, with noise models trained on biological replicates. edgeR calls used a false discovery rate-adjusted p below 0.01 and a log2 fold-change threshold of 1. As an exploratory analysis of dynamics, PCA with hierarchical clustering was applied to max-normalized trajectories of the 1000 most abundant clonotypes. Separately sequenced CD4+ and CD8+ repertoires were used to assign a CD4 or CD8 phenotype to each responding clone. TCRdb's own reprocessing of the public reads used fastp at Q25 and MiXCR and kept productive beta chains. Rows matching on CDR3 protein sequence are summarized as one entry with the most common DNA and genes. V and J calls and clone size were set by TCRdb, not the authors. For this sample the table gives around 340,000 distinct CDR3 sequences, of which around 13% were detected only once. About a fifth of the sample is in the top ten clones.

General study outcomes and caveats: SARS-CoV-2 specificity of the second-wave clones peaking on day 37 was not confirmed. Balanced CD4/CD8 phenotypes were observed for clones contracting from day 15 to 85, whereas a bias towards CD4+ was observed for a second wave of clones expanding from day 15 to 37. Contracting CD4+ clones were located mainly in the CM and EM memory subsets, whereas CD8+ clones were found to be enriched in EMRA. Only a couple of mild cases were covered in the study, and larger cohorts including severe cases with pre-infection samples were considered necessary. The detection of some responding clones in pre-infection memory suggests that pre-existing cross-reactive memory T cells joined the SARS-CoV-2 response.

Trimming takes 3 bases off V and 1 base off J; junction bases not matched to a gene: 6. From its cysteine to its phenylalanine, the CDR3 spans 16 amino acids. This entry keeps only the CDR3 DNA: 48 bases, framed from base 1. As encoded in the germline V gene (reference sequence), CDR1 is DFQATT while CDR2 is SNEGSKA. Sequenced input: PBMCs or a T cell subset sorted from them (not recorded which). Recombination joined TRBV20-1 with TRBJ2-7; 13 bases in the middle match TRBD2. The TCR comes from a man in his late teens or twenties who had mild COVID-19 (a few samples of this study predate the infection). The sample titles of this study are shuffled in the database, so cell type and time point are left out; the donor was told from shared clones. The sequenced DNA: TGCAGTGCTAGGCCCCTGACTAGCGGGAGGTCCTACGAGCAGTACTTC. It encodes CSARPLTSGRSYEQYF.